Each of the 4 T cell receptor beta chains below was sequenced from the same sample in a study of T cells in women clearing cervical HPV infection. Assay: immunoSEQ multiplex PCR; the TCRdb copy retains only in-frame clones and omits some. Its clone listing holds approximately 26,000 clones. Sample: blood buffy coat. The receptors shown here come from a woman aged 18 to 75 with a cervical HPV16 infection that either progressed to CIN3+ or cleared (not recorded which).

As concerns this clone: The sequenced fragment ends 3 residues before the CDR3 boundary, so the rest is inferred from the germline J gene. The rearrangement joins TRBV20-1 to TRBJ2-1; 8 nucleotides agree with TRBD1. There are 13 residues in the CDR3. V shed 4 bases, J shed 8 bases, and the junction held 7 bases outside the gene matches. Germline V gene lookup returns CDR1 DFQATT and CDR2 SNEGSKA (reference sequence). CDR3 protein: CSAIGQGAYEQFF. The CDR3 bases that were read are TGCAGTGCTATAGGGCAGGGGGCCTATGAG.

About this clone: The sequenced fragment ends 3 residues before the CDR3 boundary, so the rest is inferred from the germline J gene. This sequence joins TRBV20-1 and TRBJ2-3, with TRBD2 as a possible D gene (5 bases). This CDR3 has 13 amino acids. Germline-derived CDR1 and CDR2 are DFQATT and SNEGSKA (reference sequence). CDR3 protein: CSARWLLEETQYF. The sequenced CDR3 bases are TGCAGTGCTAGGTGGCTACTAGAAGAGACG.

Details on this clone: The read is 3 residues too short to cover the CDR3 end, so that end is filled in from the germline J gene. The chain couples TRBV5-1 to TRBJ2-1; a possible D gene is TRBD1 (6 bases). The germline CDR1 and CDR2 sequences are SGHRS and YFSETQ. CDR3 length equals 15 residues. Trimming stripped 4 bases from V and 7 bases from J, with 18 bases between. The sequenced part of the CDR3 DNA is TGCGCCAGCAGCCTGGGACACAGGGTGTTAAATGAG. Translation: CASSLGHRVLNE. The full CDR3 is CASSLGHRVLNEQFF.

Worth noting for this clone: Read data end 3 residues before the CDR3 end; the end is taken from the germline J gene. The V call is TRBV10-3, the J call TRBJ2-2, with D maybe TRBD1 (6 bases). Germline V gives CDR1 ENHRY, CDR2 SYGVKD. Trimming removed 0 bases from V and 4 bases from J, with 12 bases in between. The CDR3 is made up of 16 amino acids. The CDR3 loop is CAISESGAGPTGELFF. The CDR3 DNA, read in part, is TGTGCCATCAGTGAGTCGGGGGCAGGGCCCACCGGGGAG.